A single sample gave rise to the 22 T cell receptor beta chains below, sequenced in a study of blood T cells in healthy people across ages (dated by TCRdb to about 2015). Library prep was done by 5' RACE. The sample was run on an Illumina HiSeq 2500. A second PCR of about 7 to 12 cycles was run with a J-beta primer mix and a sample-barcoded 5' primer. TCRdb itself trimmed the public reads at Q25 with fastp, ran MiXCR and retained productive beta chains. Every entry covers one CDR3 protein and lists the most common genes and DNA from its rows. This sample has roughly 700,000 distinct CDR3 sequences in its table, and approximately 50% of those were observed once. Under 35% of the sample lies in the top ten. The material sequenced was blood. The source of these receptors is a woman aged 55-75 years in good health.

The chain recombines TRBV20-1 with TRBJ2-1; a possible D gene is TRBD2 (6 bases). This CDR3 spans 16 amino acids. From germline, CDR1 is DFQATT and CDR2 SNEGSKA (reference sequence). V lost 0 bases to trimming and J lost 7 bases, with 19 bases between them. The CDR3 bases are TGCAGTGCTAGAGATCCTTCGGGAGTTAGAAGAAATGAGCAGTTCTTC. It translates to CSARDPSGVRRNEQFF.

The rearrangement joins TRBV20-1 to TRBJ2-3, with D tentatively TRBD2 (5 bases). The CDR3 covers 15 residues. Germline CDR1 reads DFQATT; CDR2 reads SNEGSKA (reference sequence). Trimming pared 0 bases from V and 6 bases from J, leaving 16 bases between. CDR3 protein: CSARDIKAGLDTQYF. The CDR3 DNA sequence: TGCAGTGCTAGAGATATCAAGGCCGGACTGGATACGCAGTATTTT.

A note on this clonotype: The germline gene is not matched at one end of the junction; a read error may be the cause. Here the CDR3 DNA reads TGCGCCAGCAGCCCTCAACCCAGCCTCTCGGCAGATTCGCAGTATTTT. It encodes CASSPQPSLSADSQYF. The chain couples TRBV5-1 to TRBJ2-3; no clear D. This CDR3 has 16 amino acids. The germline V gene has CDR1 SGHRS and CDR2 YFSETQ.

The V gene is TRBV5-1, the J gene TRBJ2-5; 8 bases agree with TRBD2. The CDR3 is made up of 16 amino acids. J was trimmed by 13 bases and V by 2 bases; bases with no gene match: 19. Per the germline V gene, CDR1 is SGHRS and CDR2 is YFSETQ. The CDR3 reads CASSFTLGTSGNIRYF. DNA of the CDR3: TGCGCCAGCAGCTTTACACTAGGCACTAGCGGAAACATTCGGTACTTC.

This clonotype was counted once. The chain recombines TRBV5-6 with TRBJ2-2; TRBD1 matches 7 bases. Germline V gives CDR1 SGHDT, CDR2 YYEEEE. J lost 5 bases, V lost 2 bases, and 6 bases had no gene match. The CDR3 contains 15 residues. This chain's CDR3 is CASSFLGQRTGELFF. In DNA form, the CDR3 reads TGTGCCAGCAGCTTCTTGGGACAGAGAACCGGGGAGCTGTTTTTT.

This rearrangement joins TRBV4-2 to TRBJ2-1; tentatively, D is TRBD2 (5 bases). Trimming removed 0 bases at V and 0 bases at J, with 12 bases between. Germline CDR1 reads LGHNA; CDR2 reads YNFKEQ. The CDR3 covers 17 residues. The CDR3 DNA sequence: TGTGCCAGCAGCCAAGAGCCAGCGGAGTCCTCCTACAATGAGCAGTTCTTC. Translated: CASSQEPAESSYNEQFF.

The DNA of the CDR3 is TGTGCCAGCAGCTTGGCCAGGGGCGGAGACCTTCACAATGAGCAGTACTTC. Translation gives CASSLARGGDLHNEQYF. V is TRBV5-4 and J is TRBJ2-5; D perhaps matches TRBD1 (6 bases). With 0 bases removed from V and 11 bases from J, the gap between germline ends came to 26 bases. CDR1 SGHNT and CDR2 YYREEE come from the germline V gene (reference sequence). CDR3 length: 17 residues.

The chain is built from TRBV29-1 and TRBJ1-1, with D unclear. The V gene's germline CDR1 is SQVTM and CDR2 ANQGSEA. The CDR3 sequence is 13 residues long. The germline V and J ends were trimmed by 1 base and 1 base, with 7 bases remaining between them. CDR3 bases: TGCAGCGTTGAAGTCTGGAAGAACACTGAAGCTTTCTTT. Translation: CSVEVWKNTEAFF.

This chain links TRBV5-1 with TRBJ2-6; D is perhaps TRBD1 (5 bases). V was clipped by 0 bases and J by 5 bases, with 9 bases between them. Germline CDR1 is SGHRS and CDR2 is YFSETQ. This CDR3 contains 15 residues. CDR3 in amino acids: CASSLDGQRANVLTF. CDR3 coding DNA: TGCGCCAGCAGCTTGGATGGACAACGGGCCAACGTCCTGACTTTC.

This sequence joins TRBV20-1 and TRBJ2-1, with 7 nucleotides matching TRBD1. Germline-derived CDR1 and CDR2 are DFQATT and SNEGSKA (reference sequence). This CDR3 is built from 17 residues. The trim removed 6 bases at V and 0 bases at J, leaving 14 bases unmatched. The DNA for the CDR3 is TGCAGTGCCACCGGGACAGCTAGTCCCCGCTCCTACAATGAGCAGTTCTTC. Protein product: CSATGTASPRSYNEQFF.

This clonotype appeared a few times. The genes are TRBV4-3 and TRBJ1-1; 7 nucleotides align to TRBD1. CDR3 length: 16 residues. Per germline, CDR1 LGHNA and CDR2 YSLEER. V dropped 4 bases and J dropped 0; count of bases not matched to a gene: 8. CDR3 protein: CASSPHRGPLNTEAFF. The CDR3 nucleotides are TGCGCCAGCAGCCCGCACAGGGGCCCCCTGAACACTGAAGCTTTCTTT.

J is TRBJ2-7 and V is TRBV7-8; unclear D gene. Trimming shortened V by 2 bases and J by 5 bases, and 13 bases separated the two germline ends. The CDR3 loop spans 14 amino acids. CDR1 is SGHVS, CDR2 FQNEAQ, per germline. For the CDR3, the DNA is TGTGCCAGCAGCTTAAAAAGGGCCCTCCACGAGCAGTACTTC. Amino acid sequence: CASSLKRALHEQYF.

This chain joins TRBV9 and TRBJ2-4, with D possibly TRBD1 on 6 matching bases. The germline V gene encodes CDR1 SGDLS and CDR2 YYNGEE. Trimming took 4 bases from V and 0 from J, leaving 11 bases between them. This CDR3 region has 15 residues. CDR3 protein: CASSLQGLAKNIQYF. The CDR3 DNA is TGTGCCAGCAGCCTACAGGGTCTAGCCAAAAACATTCAGTACTTC.

This chain connects TRBV12-3 or TRBV12-4 to TRBJ2-7; TRBD2 is a possible D gene (5 bases). The CDR3 is 13 amino acids. Trimming shortened V by 4 bases and J by 6 bases, and 13 bases separated the two germline ends. CDR3 nucleotides: TGTGCCAGCAGTTGGACTGCCGCCTTCGAGCAGTACTTC. It specifies CASSWTAAFEQYF.

This chain uses TRBV20-1 with TRBJ2-2; D could derive from TRBD1 or TRBD2 (5 bases each). V lost 3 bases to trimming and J lost 4 bases, with 15 bases between them. The CDR3 totals 15 residues. Germline CDR1 reads DFQATT; CDR2 reads SNEGSKA (reference sequence). CDR3 nucleotides: TGCAGTGCTAGGGCCGTTACGGGGCGCACCGGGGAGCTGTTTTTT. This translates into CSARAVTGRTGELFF.

CDR3 in amino acids: CATSRQTQETQYF. The CDR3 DNA follows: TGTGCCACCAGCAGACAAACCCAAGAGACCCAGTACTTC. V and J are TRBV15 and TRBJ2-7; the D is unclear. The tail of the sequence fits TRBJ2-5 better, so the J call may be wrong. Germline loops: CDR1 LNHNV, CDR2 YYDKDF (reference sequence). This CDR3 has 13 residues.

This clonotype appeared many times. V and J are TRBV11-2 and TRBJ2-4; 16 bases match TRBD2. The CDR3 covers 19 residues. Looked up from germline, CDR1 is SGHAT and CDR2 is FQNNGV. V dropped 1 base and J dropped 6; count of bases not matched to a gene: 9. CDR3 in DNA: TGTGCCAGCAGCTTAGCGGGTCTCGGGACTAGCGGGAGGGGAAACATTCAGTACTTC. Protein sequence: CASSLAGLGTSGRGNIQYF. Looking up the rest from reference TRBV11-2 and TRBJ2-4 gives the full variable domain: EAGVAQSPRYKIIEKRQSVAFWCNPISGHATLYWYQQILGQGPKLLIQFQNNGVVDDSQLPKDRFSAERLKGVDSTLKIQPAKLEDSAVYLCASSLAGLGTSGRGNIQYFGAGTRLSVL.

The chain couples TRBV5-1 to TRBJ1-2; 9 nucleotides align to TRBD1. The CDR3 loop spans 13 amino acids. Trimming cost V 4 bases and J 4 bases; bases outside gene matches: 2. CDR1 is SGHRS, CDR2 YFSETQ, per germline. In DNA form, the CDR3 reads TGCGCCAGCAGCCGGGACAGGGCCTATGGCTACACCTTC. Its translation: CASSRDRAYGYTF.

This clonotype turned up a few times. The gene calls are TRBV7-2 and TRBJ1-2; TRBD1 matches at 8 bases. The CDR3 is 15 residues long. V lost 5 bases and J lost 6; bases outside the gene matches: 11. Germline CDR1 is SGHTA and CDR2 is FQGNSA. The CDR3 here is CASSPSRIQGDGYTF. For the CDR3, the DNA is TGTGCCAGCAGCCCCAGTCGAATACAGGGGGATGGCTACACCTTC.

The chain uses TRBV6-2 or TRBV6-3 and TRBJ2-1, with a weak D call TRBD1 (6 bases). Trimming left V 5 bases short and J 0 bases short, with 14 bases between. There are 16 residues in the CDR3. Germline V gene sequence: CDR1 MNHEY, CDR2 SVGEGT. The CDR3 region is CASSLGQRSSYNEQFF. DNA for the CDR3: TGTGCCAGCAGTCTCGGACAGAGGAGCTCCTACAATGAGCAGTTCTTC.

This chain links TRBV6-6 with TRBJ1-2, with 7 positions matching TRBD1. V was pared by 6 bases and J by 4 bases, with 14 bases of the junction left unmatched. The CDR3 spans 16 residues. The germline CDR1 and CDR2 sequences are MNHNY and SVGAGI (reference sequence). CDR3 bases: TGTGCCAGCAGCCTCGGGACAGCATTGATGTTCTATGGCTACACCTTC. This codes for CASSLGTALMFYGYTF.

Only a few counts were recorded for this clonotype. The chain couples TRBV28 to TRBJ2-6; D is uncertain. CDR1 and CDR2 from the germline V gene are MDHEN and SYDVKM. The V end was cut by 4 bases, the J end by 0 bases, with 10 bases between. The CDR3 spans 16 residues. CDR3 DNA sequence: TGTGCCAGCAGTTCATCAGGCATCTCTGGGGCCAACGTCCTGACTTTC. Encoded protein: CASSSSGISGANVLTF.